The 27 T cell receptor beta chains reported below all come from one sample, sequenced in a study of blood T cell repertoires in COVID-19. Method: immunoSEQ multiplex PCR; TCRdb's copy keeps in-frame clones and lacks some. The sample lists a few hundred thousand clones; 90% were seen once. The sample taken for sequencing was PBMCs or T cells enriched from blood (not recorded which). The receptors derive from a woman younger than 35 with acute COVID-19.

The gene calls are TRBV29-1 and TRBJ2-7; the D gene is possibly TRBD2 (6 bases). CDR3 length: 13 residues. Deletions cut 3 bases from V and 4 bases from J, with 13 bases between. Germline loops: CDR1 SQVTM, CDR2 ANQGSEA. The CDR3 loop is CSVEGGQPYEQYF. In DNA, the CDR3 is TGCAGCGTTGAGGGGGGTCAACCGTACGAGCAGTACTTC.

The rearrangement joins TRBV5-4 to TRBJ2-1; D gene ambiguous. The CDR3 has 14 amino acids. V lost 4 bases, J lost 5 bases, and 13 bases lay in between. The V gene's germline CDR1 is SGHNT and CDR2 YYREEE (reference sequence). The CDR3 protein is CASSQEESDNEQFF. Written as DNA, the CDR3 is TGTGCCAGCAGCCAGGAAGAGTCCGACAATGAGCAGTTCTTC.

The gene calls are TRBV6-1 and TRBJ1-2; TRBD1 aligns across 12 bases. The CDR3 has 19 amino acids. The germline V gene encodes CDR1 MNHNS and CDR2 SASEGT. V lost 2 bases, J lost 2 bases, and 12 bases stayed unmatched. CDR3 sequence (DNA): TGTGCCAGCAGTGAAAGGGACCGGGACAGGGGGCGACCGAACTATGGCTACACCTTC. Translated, it gives CASSERDRDRGRPNYGYTF.

This chain joins TRBV21-1 and TRBJ1-2; the D call of TRBD1 is as the table states it, not checked on the DNA. TRBV21-1 is an annotated pseudogene. The CDR3 extends over 16 amino acids. The CDR3 here is CASTATDSDLNYGYTF. CDR3 DNA sequence: TGTGCCAGCACTGCAACGGACAGCGACCTAAACTATGGCTACACCTTC.

The chain is built from TRBV12-3 or TRBV12-4 and TRBJ1-2, with D possibly TRBD1 on 5 matching bases. The germline V and J ends were trimmed by 2 bases and 3 bases, with 7 bases remaining between them. This CDR3 is 13 amino acids long. CDR3 residues: CASSLRQHYGYTF. The CDR3 DNA reads TGTGCCAGCAGTTTAAGACAGCACTATGGCTACACCTTC.

The chain is built from TRBV10-3 and TRBJ2-3, with TRBD1 matching over 9 bases. The length of the CDR3 is 14 residues. Germline CDR1 reads ENHRY; CDR2 reads SYGVKD. J gave up 5 bases and V 7 bases, and 7 bases lay outside the gene matches. CDR3 bases: TGTGCCATCAATATCGACAGGGGGGGAGATACGCAGTATTTT. This sequence encodes CAINIDRGGDTQYF.

This clone was recorded once. The chain carries TRBV24-1 and TRBJ2-7; possible D gene TRBD1, 5 bases. Per germline, CDR1 KGHDR and CDR2 SFDVKD. The V end was cut by 6 bases, the J end by 4 bases, with 9 bases between. The CDR3 is 12 amino acids. The CDR3 is CATSHTGYEQYF. The CDR3 DNA sequence: TGTGCCACCAGTCATACAGGTTACGAGCAGTACTTC.

The chain combines TRBV9 with TRBJ2-1; 7 bases agree with TRBD2. CDR1 SGDLS and CDR2 YYNGEE come from the germline V gene. The CDR3 totals 15 residues. The V segment lost 0 bases and the J segment 4 bases; nucleotides outside the gene matches: 4. The CDR3: CASSVGGLTYNEQFF. The CDR3 coding sequence is TGTGCCAGCAGCGTAGGGGGACTAACGTACAATGAGCAGTTCTTC.

V is TRBV7-9 and J is TRBJ2-5; 9 positions match TRBD1. Germline CDR1 and CDR2: SEHNR and FQNEAQ (reference sequence). This CDR3 contains 15 residues. V was pared by 5 bases and J by 1 base, with 5 bases of the junction left unmatched. The CDR3 nucleotides read TGTGCCAGCAGCAACCGGGACAGGGCCCAAGAGACCCAGTACTTC. Protein: CASSNRDRAQETQYF.

The chain's CDR3 is CASSSREQGNNSPLHF. The CDR3 DNA reads TGTGCCAGCAGCTCCCGAGAACAGGGCAATAATTCACCCCTCCACTTT. The chain uses TRBV7-9 and TRBJ1-6, with D possibly being TRBD1 (6 bases). CDR3 size: 16 residues. Trimming stripped 4 bases from V and 5 bases from J, with 15 bases between. Germline V lookup: CDR1 SEHNR, CDR2 FQNEAQ (reference sequence). The entire variable domain, with the rest obtained from reference TRBV7-9 and TRBJ1-6, is as follows: DTGVSQNPRHKITKRGQNVTFRCDPISEHNRLYWYRQTLGQGPEFLTYFQNEAQLEKSRLLSDRFSAERPKGSFSTLEIQRTEQGDSAMYLCASSSREQGNNSPLHFGNGTRLTVT.

Note on this clone: Other DNA variants within this sample encode the same CDR3. The genes are TRBV28 and TRBJ2-7, with TRBD1 matching over 8 bases. The CDR3 length is 12 residues. Trimming took 4 bases from V and 5 from J; bases not matched to a gene: 1. Germline lookup yields CDR1 MDHEN and CDR2 SYDVKM. The CDR3, as DNA: TGTGCCAGCAGTTCGACAGGGGACGAGCAGTACTTC. The encoded protein is CASSSTGDEQYF.

This clone has just a few counts. This chain uses TRBV6-5 with TRBJ1-1; 7 bases match TRBD1. The ends lost 4 bases at V and 1 base at J; junction bases unmatched: 6. Germline V lookup: CDR1 MNHEY, CDR2 SVGAGI. The CDR3 loop spans 15 amino acids. The CDR3 DNA is TGTGCCAGCAGTTGGGGTCACAGGGGGAACACTGAAGCTTTCTTT. Amino acids: CASSWGHRGNTEAFF.

The chain combines TRBV4-1 with TRBJ2-7; D possibly corresponds to TRBD2 (5 bases). V was trimmed by 0 bases and J by 5 bases, leaving 20 bases between them. This CDR3 comprises 17 residues. The germline V gene has CDR1 MGHRA and CDR2 YSYEKL. DNA for the CDR3: TGCGCCAGCAGCCAAGATCTTCCTCCGGGAAGTGTGAACGAGCAGTACTTC. Its protein product is CASSQDLPPGSVNEQYF.

The chain carries TRBV4-1 and TRBJ2-1, with 13 bases lining up with TRBD2. CDR1 and CDR2 (germline): MGHRA, YSYEKL. This CDR3 region has 15 residues. Germline trimming cut 7 bases from V and 8 bases from J; bases unmatched to any gene: 8. CDR3 nucleotides: TGCGCCAGCACCACTAGCGGGAGGGCCGGGGATGAGCAGTTCTTC. Residues: CASTTSGRAGDEQFF.

The CDR3 loop is CASSIKTGPDLRTQHF. As DNA, the CDR3 is TGTGCCAGCAGTATCAAGACAGGGCCGGATTTGAGGACCCAGCATTTT. J is TRBJ1-5 and V is TRBV28; TRBD1 matches at 7 bases. This CDR3 is 16 amino acids long. Trimming took 5 bases from V and 11 from J; bases not matched to a gene: 18. Germline-derived CDR1 and CDR2 are MDHEN and SYDVKM.

The chain carries TRBV28 and TRBJ2-5; D is undetermined. This CDR3 has 12 residues. The germline V gene encodes CDR1 MDHEN and CDR2 SYDVKM. The V gene lost 5 bases and the J gene lost 2 bases, with 6 bases spanning the gap. The CDR3 DNA sequence: TGTGCCAGCAGTGAGAGTCAAGAGACCCAGTACTTC. This codes for CASSESQETQYF.

J is TRBJ2-3 and V is TRBV19; 10 nucleotides align to TRBD2. CDR3 length equals 15 residues. Germline CDR1 reads LNHDA; CDR2 reads SQIVND (reference sequence). Unmatched junction bases numbered 5, after V lost 7 bases and J lost 1 base. CDR3 coding DNA: TGTGCCAGTATGAAGCTAGCGGGGGGCACAGATACGCAGTATTTT. It translates to CASMKLAGGTDTQYF.

The chain links TRBV27 to TRBJ2-3; 8 nucleotides match TRBD1. Germline loops: CDR1 MNHEY, CDR2 SMNVEV (reference sequence). V shed 0 bases, J shed 3 bases, and the junction held 2 bases outside the gene matches. The CDR3 spans 15 residues. DNA of the CDR3: TGTGCCAGCAGTTTATCTAGGACAGGGACAGATACGCAGTATTTT. Its translation is CASSLSRTGTDTQYF.

In its sample, this clone was seen a few times. The chain links TRBV4-2 to TRBJ1-2; TRBD1 agrees at 7 bases. The CDR3 has 17 amino acids. V lost 1 base to trimming and J lost 4 bases; unmatched junction nucleotides: 12. The V gene's germline CDR1 is LGHNA and CDR2 YNFKEQ. In DNA form, the CDR3 reads TGTGCCAGCAGCCAAGGTTTCTCCACAGGGGTGGGCTATGGCTACACCTTC. It translates to CASSQGFSTGVGYGYTF.

The rearrangement links TRBV12-5 to TRBJ2-1; D remains ambiguous. This CDR3 has 17 amino acids. Germline V CDR1 and CDR2: LGHNT, FRNRAP. Between the trimmed V and J ends, which lost 1 base and 0 bases, there was a span of 13 bases. In DNA, the CDR3 is TGTGCTAGTGGTTTGGACCCACGCGGCCTCTCCTACAATGAGCAGTTCTTC. Its translation is CASGLDPRGLSYNEQFF. Based on the CDR3 plus reference TRBV12-5 and TRBJ2-1, the full variable domain is DARVTQTPRHKVTEMGQEVTMRCQPILGHNTVFWYRQTMMQGLELLAYFRNRAPLDDSGMPKDRFSAEMPDATLATLKIQPSEPRDSAVYFCASGLDPRGLSYNEQFFGPGTRLTVL.

V usage is TRBV9 and J usage is TRBJ1-5, with TRBD1 identical over 7 bases. After removal of 3 bases from V and 0 bases from J, the junction contained 3 bases not matched to a gene. The germline CDR1 and CDR2 sequences are SGDLS and YYNGEE. This CDR3 spans 15 amino acids. The CDR3 region is CASSGQGYSNQPQHF. As DNA, the CDR3 is TGTGCCAGCAGCGGACAGGGATATAGCAATCAGCCCCAGCATTTT.

V gene TRBV9 combines with J gene TRBJ2-1; 10 bases match TRBD1. Germline assignment: CDR1 SGDLS and CDR2 YYNGEE. The CDR3 has 14 residues. J gave up 5 bases and V 3 bases, and 2 bases lay outside the gene matches. Written as DNA, the CDR3 is TGTGCCAGCAGCGAGGGGACAGGGGACAATGAGCAGTTCTTC. It translates to CASSEGTGDNEQFF.

The V call is TRBV28, the J call TRBJ1-2; possibly TRBD1 for D (6 bases). Germline CDR1 and CDR2: MDHEN and SYDVKM. V lost 2 bases to trimming and J lost 6 bases, with 19 bases between them. The CDR3 totals 16 residues. The CDR3 bases are TGTGCCAGCAGTTTAGGGGGGGCCGGGGTTATGGATGGCTACACCTTC. Its translation is CASSLGGAGVMDGYTF.

V usage is TRBV28 and J usage is TRBJ1-1; D is ambiguous. The CDR3 is 13 amino acids. CDR1 is MDHEN and CDR2 is SYDVKM in the germline V gene. V was trimmed by 10 bases and J by 3 bases, leaving 15 bases between them. CDR3 sequence (DNA): TGTGCCATCACCAGAGGGAGGGACACTGAAGCTTTCTTT. This sequence encodes CAITRGRDTEAFF.

For the CDR3, the DNA is TGTGCCAGCAGCTTCCGTCGGGGTATGGAGTTTGGCTACACCTTC. Translated, it gives CASSFRRGMEFGYTF. V usage is TRBV7-2 and J usage is TRBJ1-2; D gene ambiguous. Deletions cut 3 bases from V and 7 bases from J, with 18 bases between. The germline CDR1 and CDR2 sequences are SGHTA and FQGNSA. This CDR3 has 15 residues.

V is TRBV27 and J is TRBJ2-7, with 10 bases matching TRBD1. This CDR3 has 14 amino acids. CDR1 and CDR2 (germline): MNHEY, SMNVEV (reference sequence). The V and J ends lost 2 bases and 6 bases, in that order; junction bases with no gene match: 4. The DNA for the CDR3 is TGTGCCAGCAGTTTAGGGACAGGGGTTGGCGAGCAGTACTTC. Its translation is CASSLGTGVGEQYF.

V and J are TRBV5-1 and TRBJ2-3; no clear D gene. V shed 5 bases and J shed 0 bases, with 16 bases lying between them. This CDR3 comprises 16 residues. The germline V gene encodes CDR1 SGHRS and CDR2 YFSETQ. The DNA for the CDR3 is TGCGCCAGCAGTTCCGAGATCGAGACTAGCACAGATACGCAGTATTTT. The encoded protein is CASSSEIETSTDTQYF.